These 4 T cell receptor beta chains were sequenced from one sample in a study of OX40 agonist ivuxolimab in advanced cancers. Library preparation was by the immunoSEQ multiplex PCR assay. The table was pulled from immuneACCESS by TCRdb, which kept in-frame rearrangements only. Such tables lose some clones; where checked, under half of the loss comes from unresolved V genes, and the rest has no known cause. Counted in this sample were 55,000 to 70,000 clones; about 88% of them appeared once. Together, the top ten hold roughly 4.5% of the sample. Sample: CD4+ or CD8+ T cells sorted from blood, taken in a trial of the OX40 agonist ivuxolimab. Source of these receptors: an adult with an advanced solid tumor such as melanoma, head and neck, liver or kidney cancer.

The J gene is TRBJ2-3, the V gene TRBV5-8; D is uncertain. The CDR3 has 15 amino acids. Per the germline V gene, CDR1 is SGHTS and CDR2 is YDEGEE. The ends were cut back, 2 bases at V and 1 base at J, with 11 bases in the middle. CDR3 bases: TGTGCCAGCAGCTTTCGGCGCCCCCGCACAGATACGCAGTATTTT. This gives the protein CASSFRRPRTDTQYF.

CDR3 DNA: TGCAGCGTTGACTCGGGGTCACCTGAACCCTACGAGCAGTACTTC. Its protein product is CSVDSGSPEPYEQYF. J is TRBJ2-7 and V is TRBV29-1; the D gene is possibly TRBD2 (5 bases). Trimming cost V 3 bases and J 2 bases, with 17 bases left between them. This CDR3 contains 15 residues. Germline CDR1 and CDR2: SQVTM and ANQGSEA.

In this sample, this clone turned up a few times. J is TRBJ1-1 and V is TRBV9; D is uncertain. The CDR3 consists of 13 residues. The V end was cut by 1 base, the J end by 0 bases, with 4 bases between. Germline V gene sequence: CDR1 SGDLS, CDR2 YYNGEE. The CDR3 bases are TGTGCCAGCAGCGTAATGGTGAACACTGAAGCTTTCTTT. Amino acid sequence: CASSVMVNTEAFF.

This clone showed up just a few times. The chain has TRBV27 and TRBJ1-5; 8 bases are a match to TRBD1. There are 14 residues in the CDR3. Losses at the gene ends were 4 bases for V and 5 bases for J; bases not matched to a gene: 4. Per the germline V gene, CDR1 is MNHEY and CDR2 is SMNVEV (reference sequence). Here the CDR3 reads CASSSQGAYQPQHF. The DNA for the CDR3 is TGTGCCAGCAGTTCCCAGGGGGCGTATCAGCCCCAGCATTTT.